This TCR beta chain was identified in a study of T cell responses to AZD1222 COVID-19 vaccine. As concerns this clone: Its antigen remains unidentified.

Using immunoSEQ multiplex PCR, the repertoire was profiled, and TCRdb retains in-frame clones only, with some absent. The table records around 130,000 clones, 86% of them present only once. The CDR3 runs to 14 residues. Broader study findings: Rises in breadth and depth of Spike-specific TCRs came after two AZD1222 doses.

Source: peripheral blood, taken on day 0 of AZD1222 vaccination. The clonotype was recovered from an adult in good health. V gene TRBV21-1 combines with J gene TRBJ1-1; the table's D call, TRBD1, has no DNA check behind it. TRBV21-1 is a pseudogene locus. The CDR3 sequence: CASSLVTGTPEAFF. CDR3 sequence (DNA): TGTGCCAGCAGCCTGGTGACAGGGACCCCCGAAGCTTTCTTT.